A selection of T cell receptor beta chains follows, all from one sample in a study of blood T cell repertoires in COVID-19. Method: immunoSEQ multiplex PCR; TCRdb's copy keeps in-frame clones and lacks some. The sample has fewer than 85,000 clones, around 91% seen once. Sequencing used peripheral blood. The origin of the receptors is a human donor in a cohort sampled during active COVID-19. Both conserved end residues are part of each CDR3. The order of the fields is CDR3 protein, CDR3 DNA, clone size, V gene, D gene, J gene. The D gene is left open where the match is weak. Clone sizes are given selectively: once, few, many, or a class where the clone is expanded.

CDR3: CASSSRTGPNGSYEQYF
DNA: TGTGCCAGCAGTTCAAGGACAGGGCCTAATGGGTCCTACGAGCAGTACTTC
size: NA
V: TRBV28
D: TRBD1
J: TRBJ2-7

CDR3: CASSNLAGGTEAFF
DNA: TGTGCCAGCAGCAACTTAGCGGGTGGCACTGAAGCTTTCTTT
size: NA
V: TRBV6-2/TRBV6-3
D: NA
J: TRBJ1-1

CDR3: CASSQGARTTEQYF
DNA: TGTGCCAGCAGCCAGGGGGCCCGGACTACCGAGCAGTACTTC
size: NA
V: TRBV6-2/TRBV6-3
D: TRBD1
J: TRBJ2-7

CDR3: CASSKGTGYYGYTF
DNA: TGTGCCAGTAGTAAAGGGACAGGGTACTATGGCTACACCTTC
size: NA
V: TRBV19
D: TRBD1
J: TRBJ1-2

CDR3: CASSLNRVYEQYF
DNA: TGTGCCAGCAGCTTAAACAGGGTTTACGAGCAGTACTTC
size: NA
V: TRBV11-2
D: NA
J: TRBJ2-7

CDR3: CASSRPVRGAVYGVEAFF
DNA: TGTGCCAGCAGCCGACCGGTCAGGGGGGCGGTTTACGGAGTTGAAGCTTTCTTT
size: once
V: TRBV27
D: TRBD1
J: TRBJ1-1

CDR3: CASSGPGLVSYEQYF
DNA: TGTGCCAGCAGCGGCCCGGGACTGGTCTCCTACGAGCAGTACTTC
size: NA
V: TRBV25-1
D: NA
J: TRBJ2-7

CDR3: CASSVSDRGYGYTF
DNA: TGTGCCAGCAGCGTATCGGACAGGGGTTATGGCTACACCTTC
size: NA
V: TRBV9
D: TRBD1
J: TRBJ1-2

CDR3: CASSYSTGREQYF
DNA: TGTGCCAGCAGTTACTCGACAGGGAGGGAGCAGTACTTC
size: NA
V: TRBV6-5
D: NA
J: TRBJ2-7

CDR3: CASSQAGGRTEAFF
DNA: TGTGCCAGCAGCCAAGCCGGGGGGCGAACTGAAGCTTTCTTT
size: NA
V: TRBV3-1/TRBV3-2
D: NA
J: TRBJ1-1

CDR3: CASKIQGDTEAFF
DNA: TGTGCCAGCAAAATACAGGGGGACACTGAAGCTTTCTTT
size: NA
V: TRBV6-5
D: TRBD1
J: TRBJ1-1

CDR3: CASSSSAYEQYF
DNA: TGTGCCAGCAGCTCCTCAGCCTACGAGCAGTACTTC
size: NA
V: TRBV7-6
D: NA
J: TRBJ2-7

CDR3: CASSTGRSDVYGEQYF
DNA: TGTGCCAGCAGTACGGGGAGGTCAGATGTTTATGGGGAGCAGTACTTC
size: NA
V: TRBV28
D: NA
J: TRBJ2-7

CDR3: CASRPTGNNYGYTF
DNA: TGTGCCAGCAGGCCGACAGGGAATAACTATGGCTACACCTTC
size: NA
V: TRBV27
D: TRBD1
J: TRBJ1-2

CDR3: CASSYPAAGQYF
DNA: TGTGCCAGCAGTTACCCGGCCGCGGGGCAGTACTTC
size: NA
V: TRBV6-2/TRBV6-3
D: NA
J: TRBJ2-7

CDR3: CASSPRGNTEAFF
DNA: TGTGCCAGCAGCCCGCGCGGGAACACTGAAGCTTTCTTT
size: once
V: TRBV4-2
D: NA
J: TRBJ1-1

CDR3: CASSPLENRGGPDNEQFF
DNA: TGTGCCAGCAGCCCGCTGGAGAATCGCGGGGGGCCCGACAATGAGCAGTTCTTC
size: NA
V: TRBV9
D: TRBD2
J: TRBJ2-1

CDR3: CASSQDRGTGAREQYF
DNA: TGCGCCAGCAGCCAAGATAGGGGGACAGGGGCTCGGGAGCAGTACTTC
size: NA
V: TRBV4-1
D: TRBD1
J: TRBJ2-7

CDR3: CASSLEVGPGNSPLHF
DNA: TGTGCCAGCAGCTTAGAAGTGGGGCCGGGTAATTCACCCCTCCACTTT
size: NA
V: TRBV11-2
D: NA
J: TRBJ1-6

CDR3: CASSRDRLQGAGGYTF
DNA: TGTGCCAGCAGCCGGGACAGGCTACAGGGGGCAGGGGGCTACACCTTC
size: NA
V: TRBV3-1/TRBV3-2
D: TRBD1
J: TRBJ1-2

CDR3: CASSTRTGYEQYF
DNA: TGTGCCAGTAGTACCCGGACAGGCTACGAGCAGTACTTC
size: NA
V: TRBV19
D: TRBD1
J: TRBJ2-7

CDR3: CASRGTSGYNEQFF
DNA: TGTGCCAGCAGGGGGACTAGCGGTTACAATGAGCAGTTCTTC
size: NA
V: TRBV21-1
D: NA
J: TRBJ2-1